This TCR beta chain was observed in a study of blood T cell repertoires in COVID-19. At the level of the study: Acute and convalescent COVID-19 specimens originated in the United States, Italy and Spain. T cells, B-cell-depleted T cells, or PBMCs supplied cDNA or gDNA.

CDR1 is SQVTM, CDR2 ANQGSEA, per germline. This CDR3 is built from 10 residues. The V end was cut by 4 bases, the J end by 7 bases, with 7 bases between. Source study methods: Cell counts per sample came from amplifying reference gene primers. Sequencing was performed with immunoSEQ multiplex PCR; in TCRdb, only in-frame clones are kept and a portion is missing. V, J and clone size were drawn from that table, and D and trimming were deduced from the DNA. The sample consists of roughly 120,000 clones, 85% of them appearing once. This chain joins TRBV29-1 and TRBJ1-1; no clear D gene. This receptor was obtained from a man aged 60-69 years with acute or convalescent COVID-19. The specimen was peripheral blood. The CDR3 region is CSVGPIEAFF. The DNA for the CDR3 is TGCAGCGTTGGGCCGATTGAAGCTTTCTTT. Full variable domain (rest looked up from reference TRBV29-1 and TRBJ1-1): SAVISQKPSRDICQRGTSLTIQCQVDSQVTMMFWYRQQPGQSLTLIATANQGSEATYESGFVIDKFPISRPNLTFSTLTVSNMSPEDSSIYLCSVGPIEAFFGQGTRLTVV.